The present TCR beta chain was sequenced within a study of control samples from healthy donors and cancer patients. The V and J ends lost 5 bases and 0 bases respectively, with 11 bases between them. This CDR3 comprises 14 residues. Germline assignment: CDR1 SGHRS and CDR2 YFSETQ. This clone occurred a few times. Only in-frame clones appear in the TCRdb table, and some are missing; sequencing was by immunoSEQ multiplex PCR. The sample lists 98,000 or so clones; about 79% were seen once. Source material: blood. The TCR was taken from a woman between 25 and 40 years old in good health. The rearrangement links TRBV5-1 to TRBJ1-1; a weak D match, TRBD1 (6 bases). CDR3 sequence: CASREGQLNTEAFF. In DNA form, the CDR3 reads TGCGCCAGCAGGGAAGGACAGTTGAACACTGAAGCTTTCTTT.